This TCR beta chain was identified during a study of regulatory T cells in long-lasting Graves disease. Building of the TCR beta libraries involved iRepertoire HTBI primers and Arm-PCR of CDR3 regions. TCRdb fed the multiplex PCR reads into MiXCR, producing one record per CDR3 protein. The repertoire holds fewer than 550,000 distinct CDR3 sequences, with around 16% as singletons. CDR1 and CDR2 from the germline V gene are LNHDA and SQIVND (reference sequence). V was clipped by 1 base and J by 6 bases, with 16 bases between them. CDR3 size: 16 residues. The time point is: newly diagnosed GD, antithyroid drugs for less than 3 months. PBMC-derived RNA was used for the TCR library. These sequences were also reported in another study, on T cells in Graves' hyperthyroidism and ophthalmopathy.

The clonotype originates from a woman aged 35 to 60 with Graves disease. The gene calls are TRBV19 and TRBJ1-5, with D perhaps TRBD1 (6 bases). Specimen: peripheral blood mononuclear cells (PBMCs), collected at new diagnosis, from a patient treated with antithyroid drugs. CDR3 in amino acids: CASSIGGGDSGQPQHF. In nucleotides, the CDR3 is TGTGCCAGTAGTATAGGAGGGGGTGACTCGGGTCAGCCCCAGCATTTT.